The 8 T cell receptor beta chains in this list originate from one sample, sequenced in a study of immune evolution from preneoplasia to lung adenocarcinoma. Data came from immunoSEQ multiplex PCR; TCRdb stores just in-frame clones and leaves some out. This sample has several thousand clones; almost 50% occur once, and the top ten carry 7% to 8%. The material sequenced was FFPE normal lung tissue adjacent to the tumor. The receptor set was obtained from a person aged 45-60 years with lung adenocarcinoma.

This chain connects TRBV28 to TRBJ1-5; 9 bases align to TRBD1. V lost 7 bases, J lost 3 bases, and 7 bases stayed unmatched. Per the germline V gene, CDR1 is MDHEN and CDR2 is SYDVKM. The CDR3 has 15 residues. Here the CDR3 reads CASNYRDRVNQPQHF. Written as DNA, the CDR3 is TGTGCCAGCAACTACCGGGACAGGGTCAATCAGCCCCAGCATTTT.

The rearrangement links TRBV30 to TRBJ1-6, with TRBD1 matching over 8 bases. J lost 10 bases, V lost 0 bases, and 5 bases had no gene match. The germline gives CDR1 GTSNPN, CDR2 SVGIG (reference sequence). CDR3 length: 14 residues. The CDR3 loop reads CAWSVFRGQSPLHF. In nucleotides, the CDR3 is TGTGCCTGGAGTGTATTCAGGGGGCAATCACCCCTCCACTTT.

This clone is deemed medium-sized. The rearrangement links TRBV7-8 to TRBJ2-6, with unresolved D. The CDR3 length is 15 residues. V was clipped by 7 bases and J by 0 bases, with 10 bases between them. CDR1 and CDR2 from the germline V gene are SGHVS and FQNEAQ. The CDR3 nucleotides read TGTGCCAGCACCCCCCAGAGCTCTGGGGCCAACGTCCTGACTTTC. Translating gives CASTPQSSGANVLTF.

The J gene is TRBJ2-3, the V gene TRBV11-2; D not resolved. This CDR3 spans 14 amino acids. Per germline, CDR1 SGHAT and CDR2 FQNNGV. V dropped 4 bases and J dropped 2 bases, with 10 bases sitting between them. The chain's CDR3 is CASSSSAVTDTQYF. DNA of the CDR3: TGTGCCAGCAGCTCCTCGGCGGTCACAGATACGCAGTATTTT.

The chain links TRBV29-1 to TRBJ1-4; 9 bases line up with TRBD1. CDR3 length: 13 residues. From germline, CDR1 is SQVTM and CDR2 ANQGSEA. J gave up 8 bases and V 7 bases, and 8 bases lay outside the gene matches. CDR3 loop: CSAQRGTGEKLFF. The CDR3 region has the DNA TGCAGCGCCCAAAGGGGGACAGGGGAAAAACTGTTTTTT.

This clone came up a few times. In DNA, the CDR3 is TGTGCCTGGAGGGCCTCGGGCAGGGGTAGCAATCAGCCCCAGCATTTT. Encoded protein: CAWRASGRGSNQPQHF. The chain links TRBV30 to TRBJ1-5; TRBD1 is a possible D gene (6 bases). V lost 3 bases to trimming and J lost 0 bases, with 15 bases between them. The CDR3 runs to 16 residues. Germline V CDR1 and CDR2: GTSNPN, SVGIG (reference sequence).

The V gene is TRBV29-1, the J gene TRBJ2-5; a possible D gene is TRBD2 (5 bases). CDR3 length equals 11 residues. In germline, CDR1 is SQVTM, CDR2 ANQGSEA. The V and J ends lost 8 bases and 4 bases respectively, with 11 bases between them. The CDR3 sequence: CSIGLGETQYF. CDR3 nucleotide sequence: TGCAGCATTGGACTGGGAGAGACCCAGTACTTC. The variable domain in full, with the rest retrieved from reference TRBV29-1 and TRBJ2-5, is SAVISQKPSRDICQRGTSLTIQCQVDSQVTMMFWYRQQPGQSLTLIATANQGSEATYESGFVIDKFPISRPNLTFSTLTVSNMSPEDSSIYLCSIGLGETQYFGPGTRLLVL.

This chain connects TRBV18 to TRBJ2-7; perhaps D is TRBD1 or TRBD2 (5 bases each). The V gene lost 0 bases and the J gene lost 7 bases, with 13 bases spanning the gap. This CDR3 has 14 amino acids. Germline loops: CDR1 KGHSH, CDR2 LQKENI. The CDR3 bases are TGTGCCAGCTCACCACCCCAGGGCACGGGGGAGCAGTACTTC. It specifies CASSPPQGTGEQYF.